A single TCR beta chain is shown here with its context. Its target is not known. The sample is drawn from a study of CD8+ T cells in alopecia areata. Looking at the study overall: Dosing spanned 6 to 18 months on tofacitinib, then 6 months off drug. Study results and limitations: Whereas mice showed it more clearly, TCR sharing across patients was murkier, possibly because of HLA.

Extraction and reverse transcription of RNA yielded cDNA as the sequencing template. Assay: immunoSEQ multiplex PCR; the TCRdb copy retains only in-frame clones and omits some. This sample carries 150,000 or so clones, around 64% of them seen once, and the ten largest clones take about an eighth. The V gene's germline CDR1 is SGHDT and CDR2 YYEEEE. This CDR3 has 16 amino acids. Deletions cut 4 bases from V and 4 bases from J, with 20 bases between. The gene calls are TRBV5-6 and TRBJ1-2; no clear D gene. The clonotype originates from a human donor with alopecia areata. The sequencing here drew on CD8+ T cells sorted from blood, taken at week 0. CDR3 in amino acids: CASSLRSPGFTYGYTF. The CDR3 DNA is TGTGCCAGCAGCCTTCGTAGTCCAGGCTTTACCTATGGCTACACCTTC.